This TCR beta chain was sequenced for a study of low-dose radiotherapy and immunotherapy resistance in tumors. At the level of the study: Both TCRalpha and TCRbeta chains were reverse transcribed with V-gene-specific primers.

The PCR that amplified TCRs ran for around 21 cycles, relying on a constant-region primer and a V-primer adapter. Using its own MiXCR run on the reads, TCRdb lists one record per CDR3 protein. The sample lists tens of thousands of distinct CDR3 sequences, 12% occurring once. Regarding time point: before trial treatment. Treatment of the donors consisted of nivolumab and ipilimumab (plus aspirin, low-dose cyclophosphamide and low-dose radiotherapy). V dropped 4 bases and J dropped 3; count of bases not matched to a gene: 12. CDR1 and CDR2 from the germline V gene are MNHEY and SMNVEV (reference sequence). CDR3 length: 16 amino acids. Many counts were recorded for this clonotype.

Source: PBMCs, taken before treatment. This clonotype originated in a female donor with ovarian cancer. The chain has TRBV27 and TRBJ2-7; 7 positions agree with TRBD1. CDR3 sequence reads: CASSYQFRDRDYEQYF. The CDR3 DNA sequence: TGTGCCAGCAGTTACCAGTTCAGGGACAGAGACTACGAGCAGTACTTC.